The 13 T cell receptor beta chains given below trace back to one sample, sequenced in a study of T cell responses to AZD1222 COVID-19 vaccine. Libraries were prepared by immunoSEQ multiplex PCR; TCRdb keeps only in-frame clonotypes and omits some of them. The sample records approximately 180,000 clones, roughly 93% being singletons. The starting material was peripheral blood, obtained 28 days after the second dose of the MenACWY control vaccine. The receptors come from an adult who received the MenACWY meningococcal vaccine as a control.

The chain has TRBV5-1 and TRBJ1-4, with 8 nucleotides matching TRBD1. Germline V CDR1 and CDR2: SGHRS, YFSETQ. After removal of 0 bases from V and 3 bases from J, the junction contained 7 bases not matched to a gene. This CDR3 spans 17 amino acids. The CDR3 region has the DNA TGCGCCAGCAGCTTGGCCGGGACAGGTTCCTCTAATGAAAAACTGTTTTTT. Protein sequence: CASSLAGTGSSNEKLFF. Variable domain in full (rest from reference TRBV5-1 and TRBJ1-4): KAGVTQTPRYLIKTRGQQVTLSCSPISGHRSVSWYQQTPGQGLQFLFEYFSETQRNKGNFPGRFSGRQFSNSRSEMNVSTLELGDSALYLCASSLAGTGSSNEKLFFGSGTQLSVL.

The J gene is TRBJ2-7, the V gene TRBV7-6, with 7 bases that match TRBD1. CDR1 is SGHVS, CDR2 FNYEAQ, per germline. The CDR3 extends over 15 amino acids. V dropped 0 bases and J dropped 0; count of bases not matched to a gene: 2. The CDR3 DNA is TGTGCCAGCAGCTTAGCTTGGGACAGCTCCTACGAGCAGTACTTC. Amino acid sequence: CASSLAWDSSYEQYF.

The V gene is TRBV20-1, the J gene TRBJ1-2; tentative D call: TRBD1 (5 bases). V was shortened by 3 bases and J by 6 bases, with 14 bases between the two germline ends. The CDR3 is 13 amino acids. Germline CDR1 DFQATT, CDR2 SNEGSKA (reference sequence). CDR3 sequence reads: CSASEQGRDGYTF. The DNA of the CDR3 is TGCAGTGCTAGTGAGCAGGGCAGGGATGGCTACACCTTC.

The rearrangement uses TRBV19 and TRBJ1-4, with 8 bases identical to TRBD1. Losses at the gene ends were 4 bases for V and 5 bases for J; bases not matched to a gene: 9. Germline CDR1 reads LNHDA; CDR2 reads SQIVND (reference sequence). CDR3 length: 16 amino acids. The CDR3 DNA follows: TGTGCCAGTAGTAAGACCGGACAGGGTTCGAATGAAAAACTGTTTTTT. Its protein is CASSKTGQGSNEKLFF.

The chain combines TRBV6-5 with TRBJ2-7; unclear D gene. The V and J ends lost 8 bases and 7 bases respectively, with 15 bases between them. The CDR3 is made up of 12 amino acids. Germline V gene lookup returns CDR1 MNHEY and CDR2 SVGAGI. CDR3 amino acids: CASGPGPGEQYF. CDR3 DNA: TGTGCCAGCGGGCCCGGGCCGGGTGAGCAGTACTTC.

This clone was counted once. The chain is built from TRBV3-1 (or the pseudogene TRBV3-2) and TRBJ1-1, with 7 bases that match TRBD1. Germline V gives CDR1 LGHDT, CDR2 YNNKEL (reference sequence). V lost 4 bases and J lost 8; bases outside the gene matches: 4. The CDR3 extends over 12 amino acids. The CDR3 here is CASSRRDREAFF. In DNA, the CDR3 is TGTGCCAGCAGCCGAAGGGACAGAGAAGCTTTCTTT.

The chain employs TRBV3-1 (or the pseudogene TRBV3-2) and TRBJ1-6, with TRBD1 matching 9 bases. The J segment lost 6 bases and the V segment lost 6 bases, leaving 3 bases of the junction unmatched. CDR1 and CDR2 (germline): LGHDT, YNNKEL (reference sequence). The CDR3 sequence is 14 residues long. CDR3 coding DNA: TGTGCCAGCAGACAGGGGGCGAGTAATTCACCCCTCCACTTT. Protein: CASRQGASNSPLHF.

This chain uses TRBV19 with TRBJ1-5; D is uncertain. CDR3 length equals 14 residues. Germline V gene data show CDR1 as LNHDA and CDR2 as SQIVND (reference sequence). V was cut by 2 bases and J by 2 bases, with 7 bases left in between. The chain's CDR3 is CASSIKGGNQPQHF. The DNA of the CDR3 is TGTGCCAGTAGTATAAAGGGAGGCAATCAGCCCCAGCATTTT.

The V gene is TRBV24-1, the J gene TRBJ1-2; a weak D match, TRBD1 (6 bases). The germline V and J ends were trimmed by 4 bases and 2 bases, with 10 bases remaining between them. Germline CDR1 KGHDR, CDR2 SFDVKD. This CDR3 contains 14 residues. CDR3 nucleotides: TGTGCCACCAGTGAACCGGACAGAAACTATGGCTACACCTTC. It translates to CATSEPDRNYGYTF.

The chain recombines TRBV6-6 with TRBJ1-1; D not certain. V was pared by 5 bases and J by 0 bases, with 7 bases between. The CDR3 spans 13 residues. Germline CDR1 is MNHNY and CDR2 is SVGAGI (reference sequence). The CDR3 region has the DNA TGTGCCAGCAGTGACCATGTGAACACTGAAGCTTTCTTT. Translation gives CASSDHVNTEAFF.

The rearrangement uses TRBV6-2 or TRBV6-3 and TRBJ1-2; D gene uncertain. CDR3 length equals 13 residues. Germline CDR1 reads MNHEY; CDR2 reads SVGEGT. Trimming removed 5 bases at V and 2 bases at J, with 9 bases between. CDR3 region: CASSTTTNYGYTF. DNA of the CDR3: TGTGCCAGCAGTACCACAACCAACTATGGCTACACCTTC.

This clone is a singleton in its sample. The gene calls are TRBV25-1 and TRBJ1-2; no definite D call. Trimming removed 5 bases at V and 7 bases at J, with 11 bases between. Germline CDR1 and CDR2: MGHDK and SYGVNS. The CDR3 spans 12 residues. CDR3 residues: CASSTRTGGYTF. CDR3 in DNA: TGTGCCAGCAGTACCCGGACGGGTGGCTACACCTTC.

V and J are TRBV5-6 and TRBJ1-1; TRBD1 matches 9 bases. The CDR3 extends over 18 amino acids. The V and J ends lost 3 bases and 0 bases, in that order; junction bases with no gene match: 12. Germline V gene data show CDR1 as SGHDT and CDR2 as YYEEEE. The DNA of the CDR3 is TGTGCCAGCAGCTCGACTCCGGGACAGGGTAGTGTGAACACTGAAGCTTTCTTT. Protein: CASSSTPGQGSVNTEAFF. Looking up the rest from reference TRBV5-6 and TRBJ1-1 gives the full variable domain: DAGVTQSPTHLIKTRGQQVTLRCSPKSGHDTVSWYQQALGQGPQFIFQYYEEEERQRGNFPDRFSGHQFPNYSSELNVNALLLGDSALYLCASSSTPGQGSVNTEAFFGQGTRLTVV.